The present entry profiles one TCR beta chain with its context. The authors' processing: The authors estimated nucleated cell counts from reference gene primer amplification. Produced via immunoSEQ multiplex PCR; TCRdb's table is partial and in-frame only. The D gene and trimming were derived from the DNA, and the V and J assignments and clone size from that table. The table records about 280,000 clones, approximately 85% of them present only once. This record belongs to a study of blood T cell repertoires in COVID-19. Turning to the study itself: Researchers got acute and convalescent COVID-19 samples from the United States, Italy and Spain. T cells, B-cell-depleted T cells, or PBMCs provided the cDNA or gDNA that served as material.

Sequenced input: peripheral blood. This sequence was found in a man in his forties or fifties with active or convalescent COVID-19.

The CDR3 here is CASSQMMVATATNEKLFF. CDR3 DNA sequence: TGCGCCAGCAGCCAGATGATGGTGGCGACAGCAACTAATGAAAAACTGTTTTTT. The chain combines TRBV4-3 with TRBJ1-4, with TRBD1 as a possible D gene (5 bases). The CDR3 has 18 amino acids. Trimming left V 3 bases short and J 0 bases short, with 17 bases between. Germline V lookup: CDR1 LGHNA, CDR2 YSLEER.